These 2 T cell receptor beta chains originate from one sample sequenced in a study of blood T cell repertoires in COVID-19. Profiled with immunoSEQ multiplex PCR; TCRdb holds only in-frame clones, not every one. The data contain fewer than 45,000 clones, about 87% of them singletons. Sequencing was done on a sample of peripheral blood. The receptors were gathered from a woman between 35 and 50 years old with acute or convalescent COVID-19.

J is TRBJ2-7 and V is TRBV4-2; 7 positions agree with TRBD2. CDR3 size: 15 residues. V dropped 1 base and J dropped 0; count of bases not matched to a gene: 3. Looked up from germline, CDR1 is LGHNA and CDR2 is YNFKEQ. CDR3 loop: CASSQGEGTSYEQYF. Written as DNA, the CDR3 is TGTGCCAGCAGCCAAGGGGAGGGAACCTCCTACGAGCAGTACTTC.

V usage is TRBV27 and J usage is TRBJ1-1; 7 nucleotides match TRBD1. This CDR3 has 17 residues. Germline CDR1 is MNHEY and CDR2 is SMNVEV (reference sequence). The junction had 11 bases not matched to a gene; V was cut back by 2 bases and J by 2 bases. The CDR3 DNA reads as TGTGCCAGCAGTTTAGATGCCGACAGGGCTCTTAACACTGAAGCTTTCTTT. Translated, it gives CASSLDADRALNTEAFF.